This T cell receptor beta chain was found in a study of CD8+ T cells in alopecia areata. In the study overall: Treated patients were given oral tofacitinib, which was dosed at 5 to 10 mg twice daily.

Study-level results: Sequencing of scalp samples also captures resident alphabeta T cells of normal skin. How baseline CD8+ expansion relates to response remains uncertain (there was one nonresponder). It was lesional scalp, especially alopecia totalis/universalis, that showed higher clonality than normal scalp.

cDNA prepared by RNA extraction and subsequent reverse transcription served as the template for sequencing. The method was immunoSEQ multiplex PCR; TCRdb's version includes in-frame clones alone and lacks a portion of them. The sample contains about 42,000 clones, around 71% of which appear only once. Sample treatment: oral pan-JAK inhibitor, 5-10 mg twice daily. As to this clone: The antigen remains unidentified.

Sequences were derived from CD8+ T cells sorted from blood, sampled at week 4, from a patient treated with tofacitinib. The source of this sequence is a human donor with alopecia areata.

CDR3 protein: CASSYGSGRDTQYF. CDR3 sequence (DNA): TGTGCCAGCAGCTACGGGTCGGGCAGGGATACGCAGTATTTT. The rearrangement joins TRBV5-6 to TRBJ2-3; D ambiguous. Germline-derived CDR1 and CDR2 are SGHDT and YYEEEE. V was pared by 3 bases and J by 6 bases, with 14 bases between. The CDR3 is 14 amino acids.